What follows are 20 T cell receptor beta chains derived from one specimen sequenced in a study of regulatory and conventional T cells in RAG deficiency. Profiled with immunoSEQ multiplex PCR; TCRdb holds only in-frame clones, not every one. The sample lists around 23,000 clones, approximately 93% seen once, with under 0.95% in the top ten. Blood CD4+ CD25-low CD127-high conventional T cells supplied the genomic DNA template. These data were also reused for a study on regulatory T cells. Turning to that study: Amplification used 52 TRBV primers and 13 TRBJ primers.

The source material was CD4+ T cells sorted from blood. Source of these receptors: a human donor in good health.

The rearrangement joins TRBV5-1 to TRBJ1-1, with D unresolved. Germline V gene lookup returns CDR1 SGHRS and CDR2 YFSETQ. Trimming left V 4 bases short and J 5 bases short, with 12 bases between. CDR3 length equals 13 residues. Here the CDR3 DNA reads TGCGCCAGCAGCCCCCTTAGTGGGACTGAAGCTTTCTTT. Translated: CASSPLSGTEAFF.

The chain links TRBV6-1 to TRBJ2-4; D not certain. The ends were cut back, 0 bases at V and 0 bases at J, with 21 bases in the middle. Per the germline V gene, CDR1 is MNHNS and CDR2 is SASEGT. CDR3 length: 20 amino acids. CDR3 loop: CASSEAHGLGALLAKNIQYF. CDR3 DNA: TGTGCCAGCAGTGAAGCTCACGGTCTTGGAGCACTTCTAGCCAAAAACATTCAGTACTTC.

In this sample, this clone turned up once. This chain uses TRBV2 with TRBJ2-5; 9 nucleotides agree with TRBD2. With V trimmed by 2 bases and J by 4 bases, 11 bases remained unmatched. CDR3 length: 17 residues. Per germline, CDR1 SNHLY and CDR2 FYNNEI. CDR3 coding DNA: TGTGCCAGCAGTGAACTGCGCGGGAGGGCCTCGGGAGAGACCCAGTACTTC. Encoded protein: CASSELRGRASGETQYF.

The V gene is TRBV27, the J gene TRBJ2-7, with TRBD2 identical over 11 bases. The CDR3 has 14 amino acids. With V trimmed by 2 bases and J by 5 bases, 2 bases remained unmatched. CDR1 and CDR2 (germline): MNHEY, SMNVEV (reference sequence). This CDR3 reads CASSLTSGRNEQYF. The CDR3 region has the DNA TGTGCCAGCAGTTTAACTAGCGGGAGAAACGAGCAGTACTTC.

The rearrangement uses TRBV2 and TRBJ1-4, with D tentatively TRBD1 (6 bases). From germline, CDR1 is SNHLY and CDR2 FYNNEI. The CDR3 spans 13 residues. Deletions cut 5 bases from V and 4 bases from J, with 8 bases between. CDR3 protein: CASSQGINEKLFF. The CDR3 coding sequence is TGTGCCAGCAGTCAGGGGATTAATGAAAAACTGTTTTTT.

The chain employs TRBV29-1 and TRBJ2-7; a possible D gene is TRBD2 (5 bases). The CDR3 length is 13 residues. Germline CDR1 is SQVTM and CDR2 is ANQGSEA. V gave up 2 bases and J gave up 9 bases, with 17 bases separating them. The CDR3 region has the DNA TGCAGCGTTGAATTCAGAGGGAGAGGAAGGCAGTACTTC. Protein sequence: CSVEFRGRGRQYF.

The chain combines TRBV11-3 with TRBJ2-1, with D possibly TRBD2 on 6 matching bases. The CDR3 extends over 17 amino acids. Trimming took 4 bases from V and 4 from J, leaving 20 bases between them. Germline CDR1 is SGHNT and CDR2 is YENEEA. The CDR3 bases are TGTGCCAGCAGCTCAAACACCGGCCAAGCGGGTTACAATGAGCAGTTCTTC. It yields the protein CASSSNTGQAGYNEQFF.

With respect to this clone: A read error may produce the germline difference seen at one junction end. The same CDR3 arises from other DNA sequences in this sample as well. V gene TRBV30 combines with J gene TRBJ2-5; 7 bases match TRBD2. Germline CDR1 is GTSNPN and CDR2 is SVGIG (reference sequence). The CDR3 totals 11 residues. The CDR3 DNA reads TGCGCCTGGACTAGGCAAGAGACCCAGTACTTC. Protein sequence: CAWTRQETQYF.

The V gene is TRBV18, the J gene TRBJ2-1, with 11 bases fitting TRBD2. Germline trimming cut 3 bases from V and 7 bases from J; bases unmatched to any gene: 11. CDR1 is KGHSH and CDR2 is LQKENI in the germline V gene. This CDR3 contains 17 residues. The CDR3 DNA follows: TGTGCCAGCTCACCCGCCCAGATCACTAGCGGGGGAAATGAGCAGTTCTTC. It codes for CASSPAQITSGGNEQFF.

The CDR3 sequence: CASRPGTTF. CDR3 DNA sequence: TGTGCCAGCAGGCCAGGGACCACCTTC. The chain joins TRBV2 to TRBJ1-2, with D possibly matching TRBD1 (5 bases). The V end was cut by 6 bases, the J end by 13 bases, with 9 bases between. The CDR3 is 9 residues long. In germline, CDR1 is SNHLY, CDR2 FYNNEI.

This CDR3 reads CASSTTGNQPQHF. CDR3 nucleotides: TGTGCCAGCAGCACCACCGGCAATCAGCCCCAGCATTTT. This chain links TRBV7-9 with TRBJ1-5; D is undetermined. CDR3 size: 13 residues. Trimming left V 5 bases short and J 2 bases short, with 7 bases between. Per the germline V gene, CDR1 is SEHNR and CDR2 is FQNEAQ (reference sequence).

This chain uses TRBV29-1 with TRBJ2-3; D possibly corresponds to TRBD2 (6 bases). Per germline, CDR1 SQVTM and CDR2 ANQGSEA. Trimming pared 2 bases from V and 5 bases from J, leaving 17 bases between. The CDR3 covers 15 residues. CDR3 nucleotides: TGCAGCGTTGAACCTCGGGGAGTTAGCGGAGATACGCAGTATTTT. It specifies CSVEPRGVSGDTQYF.

This clone appeared once. The V gene is TRBV2, the J gene TRBJ1-5; TRBD1 might be the D (6 bases). The V and J ends lost 5 bases and 3 bases respectively, with 8 bases between them. There are 13 residues in the CDR3. Germline loops: CDR1 SNHLY, CDR2 FYNNEI. The CDR3 here is CASSQGINQPQHF. CDR3 bases: TGTGCCAGCAGTCAGGGGATCAATCAGCCCCAGCATTTT.

The chain uses TRBV5-4 and TRBJ1-1; D possibly corresponds to TRBD1 (5 bases). Germline V gene sequence: CDR1 SGHNT, CDR2 YYREEE (reference sequence). The CDR3 has 14 amino acids. V was clipped by 4 bases and J by 1 base, with 11 bases between them. CDR3: CASSPGLGNTEAFF. DNA for the CDR3: TGTGCCAGCAGCCCAGGGTTGGGGAACACTGAAGCTTTCTTT.

The J gene is TRBJ2-1, the V gene TRBV19, with 9 bases matching TRBD2. The CDR3 consists of 16 residues. The trim removed 1 base at V and 2 bases at J, leaving 3 bases unmatched. The germline CDR1 and CDR2 sequences are LNHDA and SQIVND (reference sequence). The CDR3 DNA is TGTGCCAGTAGTATAGGCGCTAGCGGGGCCTACAATGAGCAGTTCTTC. Translation: CASSIGASGAYNEQFF.

The chain joins TRBV7-8 to TRBJ2-3, with TRBD1 identical over 7 bases. Per germline, CDR1 SGHVS and CDR2 FQNEAQ. This CDR3 has 15 residues. V dropped 2 bases and J dropped 4; count of bases not matched to a gene: 6. CDR3 sequence (DNA): TGTGCCAGCAGCTTACTGGGGACAGTCTCAGATACGCAGTATTTT. As protein: CASSLLGTVSDTQYF.

V usage is TRBV9 and J usage is TRBJ2-2; D call uncertain. The germline V and J ends were trimmed by 2 bases and 4 bases, with 12 bases remaining between them. Germline assignment: CDR1 SGDLS and CDR2 YYNGEE. The CDR3 is 15 residues long. DNA of the CDR3: TGTGCCAGCAGCGTGGGTGGGGTGAGCACCGGGGAGCTGTTTTTT. It codes for CASSVGGVSTGELFF.

The chain employs TRBV18 and TRBJ1-4; the D gene is possibly TRBD1 (5 bases). The CDR3 is 16 amino acids. CDR1 and CDR2 (germline): KGHSH, LQKENI. Trimming cost V 0 bases and J 1 base, with 9 bases left between them. CDR3 nucleotides: TGTGCCAGCTCACCACCTCCGGGGGGAACTAATGAAAAACTGTTTTTT. Its translation: CASSPPPGGTNEKLFF.

In its sample, this clone was seen once. The sample carries other DNA sequences with the same CDR3. CDR3 nucleotides: TGTGCCAGCAGCTTAGGAAACTATGGCTACACCTTC. The encoded protein is CASSLGNYGYTF. V usage is TRBV5-4 and J usage is TRBJ1-2; D unresolved. The germline V and J ends were trimmed by 2 bases and 2 bases, with 4 bases remaining between them. The CDR3 is made up of 12 amino acids. The germline gives CDR1 SGHNT, CDR2 YYREEE (reference sequence). The entire variable domain, with the rest obtained from reference TRBV5-4 and TRBJ1-2, is as follows: ETGVTQSPTHLIKTRGQQVTLRCSSQSGHNTVSWYQQALGQGPQFIFQYYREEENGRGNFPPRFSGLQFPNYSSELNVNALELDDSALYLCASSLGNYGYTFGSGTRLTVV.

The rearrangement links TRBV18 to TRBJ2-5; 13 positions match TRBD2. CDR3 length equals 16 residues. The V gene end was trimmed by 1 base and the J gene end by 4 bases; junction bases not matched to a gene: 3. CDR1 is KGHSH, CDR2 LQKENI, per germline. The CDR3 sequence is CASSPRLAGGGETQYF. CDR3 sequence (DNA): TGTGCCAGCTCACCACGACTAGCGGGGGGCGGAGAGACCCAGTACTTC.